A single TCR beta chain is shown here with its context. Its specific antigen is unknown. No clone much larger than this one lies a single base away; base qualities are absent. This sample stems from a study of CD8+CD57+ T cells in acquired aplastic anemia (dated by TCRdb to the late 2010s). Some background on the complete study: A mean of about 3.2 ug of DNA, ranging from about 0.19 to 30 ug, was extracted from sorted CD4+ and CD8+ cells. CD8+CD57+ expansion was defined as frequency above the mean frequency observed in healthy subjects. Results the study describes overall, beyond this receptor: Around 27 CD8+ CDR3 sequences were shared between patients and controls but appeared highly expressed in patients and within their immunodominant clones. CD8+ Simpson's diversity did not differ significantly between patients and healthy controls (P=0.060).

Profiling of TCR beta VDJ combinations and CDR3 sequences used genomic DNA as the template. An Illumina HiSeq 2000 was used for TCR repertoire sequencing. In the source study's methods: TRBV/TRBJ rearrangement plots, CDR3 size and DJ length profiles, and Simpson's diversity index were used to assess repertoires. The most abundant DNA sequence in the deep sequencing data was taken as the immunodominant clone. CDR3 amino acid sequences were screened for sharing across subjects and compared with published repertoires and the VDJdb database. TCRdb trimmed the raw reads at Q25, called clones with MiXCR and kept productive beta chains. One record per CDR3 amino acid sequence lists the most common genes and DNA. The V and J calls reflect TCRdb's pipeline rather than the authors' work. The sample table holds 160,000 or so distinct CDR3 sequences, of which roughly two thirds were seen once. Under 60% of the sample is in the top ten clones.

Expansion of CD8+CD57+ cells had been shown by flow cytometry in the patients chosen for sequencing. Every patient had severe acquired aplastic anemia, diagnosed using the International Study of Aplastic Anemia and Agranulocytosis and Camitta criteria. No patient had received any therapy when blood was sampled. TCR repertoires of sorted CD4+ and CD8+ blood T cells from severe aplastic anemia patients and healthy subjects were deep-sequenced in the study. Patients were enrolled in the USA under clinicaltrials.gov protocols 00001620, 01623167, 00001397, 00071045, 00081523 and 00961064. Ficoll-Paque density gradient centrifugation was used to isolate peripheral blood mononuclear cells. Before DNA extraction, CD4+ and CD8+ T cells were sorted by FACS or by magnetic beads. The CDR3 has 16 amino acids, counting the end cysteine and phenylalanine. The entry retains the CDR3 DNA only, 48 bases that are in frame from base 1. For CDR1 and CDR2, the germline V gene lists SGHTA and FQGTGA. Relative to germline, V is missing 5 bases and J is missing 7 bases, with 6 bases of the junction outside any gene match.

The chain joins TRBV7-3 to TRBJ2-2; TRBD2 fits 14 bases in the junction. This TCR derives from a human donor with aplastic anemia. Sequenced material: sorted CD4+, CD8+, or CD8+CD57+ T cells (not recorded which) from PBMCs. The CDR3 loop reads CASSPPGTSGSGELFF. The base sequence is TGTGCCAGCAGCCCGCCCGGGACTAGCGGGAGCGGGGAGCTGTTTTTT. Full variable domain (CDR3 extended with the reference TRBV7-3 and TRBJ2-2 proteins): GAGVSQTPSNKVTEKGKYVELRCDPISGHTALYWYRQSLGQGPEFLIYFQGTGAADDSGLPNDRFFAVRPEGSVSTLKIQRTERGDSAVYLCASSPPGTSGSGELFFGEGSRLTVL.